This TCR beta chain was profiled in a study of regulatory dendritic cells for organ transplantation. Some clones are missing from TCRdb's copy, which holds only in-frame ones; the method was immunoSEQ multiplex PCR. The sample carries tens of thousands of clones, around three quarters recorded once. The V segment lost 5 bases and the J segment 5 bases; nucleotides outside the gene matches: 18. The length of the CDR3 is 19 residues. Germline V gene lookup returns CDR1 SGHRS and CDR2 YFSETQ. This clonotype was obtained from a human donor in good health. Source material: memory CD4+ T cells from blood. Subset described: CD45RO+ memory T cells. V and J are TRBV5-1 and TRBJ1-4, with TRBD1 matching over 10 bases. The CDR3, as DNA: TGCGCCAGCAGAAAGGGACAGGGGCCTACCCTAGGGGAGAATGAAAAACTGTTTTTT. Its protein is CASRKGQGPTLGENEKLFF.